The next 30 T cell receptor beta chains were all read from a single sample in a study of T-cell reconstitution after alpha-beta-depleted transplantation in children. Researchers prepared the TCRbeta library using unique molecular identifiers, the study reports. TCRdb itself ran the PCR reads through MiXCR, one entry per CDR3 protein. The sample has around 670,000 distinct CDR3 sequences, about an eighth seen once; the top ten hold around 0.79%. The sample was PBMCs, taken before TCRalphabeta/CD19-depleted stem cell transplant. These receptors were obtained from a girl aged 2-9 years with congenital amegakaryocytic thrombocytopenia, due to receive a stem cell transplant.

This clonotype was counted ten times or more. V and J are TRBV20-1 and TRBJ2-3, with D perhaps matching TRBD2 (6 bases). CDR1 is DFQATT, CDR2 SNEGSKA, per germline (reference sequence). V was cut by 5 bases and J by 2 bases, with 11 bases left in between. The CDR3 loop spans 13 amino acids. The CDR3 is CSAAAGSTDTQYF. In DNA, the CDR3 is TGCAGTGCTGCCGCGGGGTCCACAGATACGCAGTATTTT.

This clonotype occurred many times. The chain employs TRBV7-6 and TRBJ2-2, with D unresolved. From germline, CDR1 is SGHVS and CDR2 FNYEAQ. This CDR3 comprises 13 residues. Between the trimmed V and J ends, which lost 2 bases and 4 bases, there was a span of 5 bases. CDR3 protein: CASSLLVTGELFF. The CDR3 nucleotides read TGTGCCAGCAGCTTACTGGTCACCGGGGAGCTGTTTTTT.

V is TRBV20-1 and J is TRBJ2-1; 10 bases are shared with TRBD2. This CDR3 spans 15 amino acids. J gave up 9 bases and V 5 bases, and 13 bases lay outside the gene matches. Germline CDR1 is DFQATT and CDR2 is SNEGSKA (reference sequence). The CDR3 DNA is TGCAGTGCTCCCACCGGTTGGCTAGCGGGAGTTGAGCAGTTCTTC. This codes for CSAPTGWLAGVEQFF.

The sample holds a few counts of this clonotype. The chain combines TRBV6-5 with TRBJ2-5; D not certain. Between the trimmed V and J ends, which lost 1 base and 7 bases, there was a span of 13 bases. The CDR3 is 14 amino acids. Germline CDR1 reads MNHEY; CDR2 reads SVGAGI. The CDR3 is CASSYLDQHGTQYF. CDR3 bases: TGTGCCAGCAGTTACTTGGACCAACACGGGACCCAGTACTTC.

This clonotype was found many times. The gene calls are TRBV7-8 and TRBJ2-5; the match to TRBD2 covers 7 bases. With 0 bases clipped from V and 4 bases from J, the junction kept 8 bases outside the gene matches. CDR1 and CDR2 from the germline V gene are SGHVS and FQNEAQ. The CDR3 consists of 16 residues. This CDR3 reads CASSLAGGGGLETQYF. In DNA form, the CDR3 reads TGTGCCAGCAGCTTAGCGGGTGGGGGAGGGCTAGAGACCCAGTACTTC.

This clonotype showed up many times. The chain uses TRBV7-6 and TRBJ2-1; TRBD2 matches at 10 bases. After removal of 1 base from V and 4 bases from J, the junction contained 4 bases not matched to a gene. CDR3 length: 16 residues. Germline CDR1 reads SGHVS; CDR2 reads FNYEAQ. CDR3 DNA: TGTGCCAGCAGCTTAGGTGGGACTAGCGATTACAATGAGCAGTTCTTC. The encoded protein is CASSLGGTSDYNEQFF.

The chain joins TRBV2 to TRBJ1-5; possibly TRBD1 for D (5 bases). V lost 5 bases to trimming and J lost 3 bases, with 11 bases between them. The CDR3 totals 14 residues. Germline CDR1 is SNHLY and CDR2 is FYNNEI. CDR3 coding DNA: TGTGCCAGCAGTCCGGTAGGGGTCAATCAGCCCCAGCATTTT. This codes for CASSPVGVNQPQHF.

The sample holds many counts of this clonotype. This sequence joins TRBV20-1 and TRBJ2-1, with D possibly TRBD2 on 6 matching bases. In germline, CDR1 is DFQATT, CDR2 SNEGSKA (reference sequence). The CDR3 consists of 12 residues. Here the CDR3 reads CSGTRIYNEQFF. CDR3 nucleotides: TGCAGCGGGACTCGAATATACAATGAGCAGTTCTTC.

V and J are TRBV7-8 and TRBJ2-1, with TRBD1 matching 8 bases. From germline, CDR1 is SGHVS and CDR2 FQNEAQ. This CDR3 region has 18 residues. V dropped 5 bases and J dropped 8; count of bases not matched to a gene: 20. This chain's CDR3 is CASSALIPTGGRDHEQFF. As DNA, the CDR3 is TGTGCCAGCAGCGCACTGATTCCTACAGGGGGGCGGGACCATGAGCAGTTCTTC.

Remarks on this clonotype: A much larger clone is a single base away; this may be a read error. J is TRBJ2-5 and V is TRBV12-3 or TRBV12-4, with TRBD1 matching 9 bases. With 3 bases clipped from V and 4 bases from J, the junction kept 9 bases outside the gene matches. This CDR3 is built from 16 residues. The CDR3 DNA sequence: TGTGCCAGCAGTTTTGGACAGGGGAATGGCTTAGAGACCCAGTACTTC. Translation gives CASSFGQGNGLETQYF.

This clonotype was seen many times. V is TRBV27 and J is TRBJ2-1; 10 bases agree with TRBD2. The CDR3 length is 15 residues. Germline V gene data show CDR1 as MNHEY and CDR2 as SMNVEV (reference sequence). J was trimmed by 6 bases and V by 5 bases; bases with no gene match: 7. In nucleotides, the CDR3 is TGTGCCAGCAGTCCCGGAGGGACTAGCGTCAATGAGCAGTTCTTC. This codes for CASSPGGTSVNEQFF.

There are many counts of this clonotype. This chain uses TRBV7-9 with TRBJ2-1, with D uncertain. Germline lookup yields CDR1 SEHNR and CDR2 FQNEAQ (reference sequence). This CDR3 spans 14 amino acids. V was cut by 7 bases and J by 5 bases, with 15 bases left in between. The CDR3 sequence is CASIRESSDNEQFF. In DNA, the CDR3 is TGTGCCAGCATACGCGAATCCTCGGACAATGAGCAGTTCTTC.

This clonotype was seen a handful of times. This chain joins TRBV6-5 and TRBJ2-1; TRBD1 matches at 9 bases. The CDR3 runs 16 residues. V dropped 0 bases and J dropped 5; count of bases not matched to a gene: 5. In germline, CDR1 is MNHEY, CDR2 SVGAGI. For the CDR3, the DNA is TGTGCCAGCAGTTACTCGATGGGACAGGGAAACAATGAGCAGTTCTTC. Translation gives CASSYSMGQGNNEQFF.

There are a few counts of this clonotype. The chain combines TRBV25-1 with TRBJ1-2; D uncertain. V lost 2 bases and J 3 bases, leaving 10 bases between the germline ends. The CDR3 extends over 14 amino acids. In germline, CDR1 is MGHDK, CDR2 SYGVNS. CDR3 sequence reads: CASSEPGLDYGYTF. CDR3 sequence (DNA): TGTGCCAGCAGTGAACCTGGGCTCGACTATGGCTACACCTTC.

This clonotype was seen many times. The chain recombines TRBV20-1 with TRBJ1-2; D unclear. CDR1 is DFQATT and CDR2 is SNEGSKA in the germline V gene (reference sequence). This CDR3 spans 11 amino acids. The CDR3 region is CMSRTYYGYTF. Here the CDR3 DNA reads TGCATGAGCCGTACCTACTATGGCTACACCTTC.

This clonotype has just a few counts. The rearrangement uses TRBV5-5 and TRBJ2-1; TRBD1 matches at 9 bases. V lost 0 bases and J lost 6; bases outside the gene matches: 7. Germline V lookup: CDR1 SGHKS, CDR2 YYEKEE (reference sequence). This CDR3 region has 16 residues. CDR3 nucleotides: TGTGCCAGCAGCTTGGCCGGGGACAGGGCAATCAATGAGCAGTTCTTC. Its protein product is CASSLAGDRAINEQFF.

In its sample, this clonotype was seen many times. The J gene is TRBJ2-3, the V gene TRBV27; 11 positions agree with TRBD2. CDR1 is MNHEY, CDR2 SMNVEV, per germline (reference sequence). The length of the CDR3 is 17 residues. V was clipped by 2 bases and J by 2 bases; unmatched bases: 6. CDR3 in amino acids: CASSLLGTSGSTDTQYF. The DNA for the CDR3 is TGTGCCAGCAGTTTACTCGGGACTAGCGGTTCCACAGATACGCAGTATTTT.

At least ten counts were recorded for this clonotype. The CDR3 region has the DNA TGCAGCGTTCGTAAATACAATGAGCAGTTCTTC. Amino acids: CSVRKYNEQFF. The genes are TRBV29-1 and TRBJ2-1; D unresolved. This CDR3 spans 11 amino acids. With 5 bases removed from V and 4 bases from J, the gap between germline ends came to 6 bases. CDR1 and CDR2 (germline): SQVTM, ANQGSEA.

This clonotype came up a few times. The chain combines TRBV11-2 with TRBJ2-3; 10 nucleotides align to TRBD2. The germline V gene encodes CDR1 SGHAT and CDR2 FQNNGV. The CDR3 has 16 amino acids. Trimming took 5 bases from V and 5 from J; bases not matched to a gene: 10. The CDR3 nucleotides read TGTGCCAGCAGCGCCTCAGCGGGAGGGTGGTTAGATACGCAGTATTTT. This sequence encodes CASSASAGGWLDTQYF.

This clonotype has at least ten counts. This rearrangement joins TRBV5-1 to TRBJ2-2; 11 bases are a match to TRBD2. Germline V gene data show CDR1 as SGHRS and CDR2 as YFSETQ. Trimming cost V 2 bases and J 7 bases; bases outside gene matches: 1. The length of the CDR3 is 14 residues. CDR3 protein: CASSLLAGDGELFF. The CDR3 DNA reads TGCGCCAGCAGCTTACTAGCGGGAGACGGGGAGCTGTTTTTT.

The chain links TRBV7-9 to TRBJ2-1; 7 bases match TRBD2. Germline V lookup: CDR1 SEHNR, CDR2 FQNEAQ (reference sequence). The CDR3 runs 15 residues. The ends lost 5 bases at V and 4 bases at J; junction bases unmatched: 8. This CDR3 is CASSPVKGGYNEQFF. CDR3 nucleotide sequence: TGTGCCAGCAGCCCCGTGAAGGGAGGGTACAATGAGCAGTTCTTC.

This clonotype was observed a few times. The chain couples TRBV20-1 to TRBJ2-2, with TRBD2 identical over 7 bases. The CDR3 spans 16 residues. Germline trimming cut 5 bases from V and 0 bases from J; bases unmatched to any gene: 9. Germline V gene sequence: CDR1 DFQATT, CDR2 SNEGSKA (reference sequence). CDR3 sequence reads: CSAGRIAGPNTGELFF. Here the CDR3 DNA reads TGCAGTGCTGGTAGAATAGCGGGCCCGAACACCGGGGAGCTGTTTTTT.

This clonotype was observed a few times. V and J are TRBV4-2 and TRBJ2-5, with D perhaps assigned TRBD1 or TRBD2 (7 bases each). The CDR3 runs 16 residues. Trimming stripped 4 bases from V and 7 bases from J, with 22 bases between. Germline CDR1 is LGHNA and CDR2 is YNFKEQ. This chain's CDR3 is CASSLTRGEREGTQYF. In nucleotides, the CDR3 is TGTGCCAGCAGCCTAACCAGGGGGGAAAGGGAGGGGACCCAGTACTTC.

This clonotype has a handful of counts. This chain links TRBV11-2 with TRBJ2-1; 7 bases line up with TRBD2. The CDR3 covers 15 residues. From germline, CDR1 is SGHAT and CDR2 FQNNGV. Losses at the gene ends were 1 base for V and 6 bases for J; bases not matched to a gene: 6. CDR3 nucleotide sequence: TGTGCCAGCAGCTTAGGGGTGCTAGCGGTCAATGAGCAGTTCTTC. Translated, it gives CASSLGVLAVNEQFF.

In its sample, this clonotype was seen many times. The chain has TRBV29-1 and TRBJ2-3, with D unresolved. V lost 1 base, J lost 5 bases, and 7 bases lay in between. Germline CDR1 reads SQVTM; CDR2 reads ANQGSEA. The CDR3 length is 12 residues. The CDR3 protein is CSVEGELDTQYF. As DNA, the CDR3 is TGCAGCGTTGAAGGGGAATTAGATACGCAGTATTTT.

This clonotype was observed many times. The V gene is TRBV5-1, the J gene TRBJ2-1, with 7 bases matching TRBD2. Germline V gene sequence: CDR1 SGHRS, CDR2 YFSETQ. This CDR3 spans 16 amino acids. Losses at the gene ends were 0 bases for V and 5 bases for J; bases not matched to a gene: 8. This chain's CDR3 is CASSLAVGGPNNEQFF. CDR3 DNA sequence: TGCGCCAGCAGCTTGGCCGTGGGAGGGCCGAACAATGAGCAGTTCTTC.

CDR3 amino acids: CASSSSTGSYEQYF. The CDR3, as DNA: TGTGCCAGCAGTTCCTCCACCGGCTCCTACGAGCAGTACTTC. The chain has TRBV12-3 or TRBV12-4 and TRBJ2-7; D is uncertain. There are 14 residues in the CDR3. Trimming shortened V by 4 bases and J by 0 bases, and 10 bases separated the two germline ends.

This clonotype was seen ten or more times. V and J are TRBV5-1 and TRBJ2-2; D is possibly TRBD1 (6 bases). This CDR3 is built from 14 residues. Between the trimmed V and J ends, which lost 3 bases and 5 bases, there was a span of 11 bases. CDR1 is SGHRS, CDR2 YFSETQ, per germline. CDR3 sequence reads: CASSSTGPTGELFF. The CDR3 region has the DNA TGCGCCAGCAGCTCTACAGGGCCTACCGGGGAGCTGTTTTTT.

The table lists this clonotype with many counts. CDR3 sequence (DNA): TGTGCCAGCAGCTGGGGGGGTACGCAGTATTTT. Amino acid sequence: CASSWGGTQYF. The genes are TRBV12-3 or TRBV12-4 and TRBJ2-3; TRBD2 matches at 7 bases. J was trimmed by 8 bases and V by 6 bases; bases with no gene match: 2. The length of the CDR3 is 11 residues.

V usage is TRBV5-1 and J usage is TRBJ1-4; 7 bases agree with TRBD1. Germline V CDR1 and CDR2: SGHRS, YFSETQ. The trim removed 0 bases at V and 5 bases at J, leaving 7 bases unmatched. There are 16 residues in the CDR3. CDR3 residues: CASSLEGARRNEKLFF. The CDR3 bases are TGCGCCAGCAGCTTGGAGGGGGCGCGGCGAAATGAAAAACTGTTTTTT.